A selection of T cell receptor beta chains follows, all from one sample in a study of CD8+ T cells in alopecia areata. Produced via immunoSEQ multiplex PCR; TCRdb's table is partial and in-frame only. The sample has more than 200,000 clones, about 68% seen once. The material sequenced was CD4+ T cells sorted from blood, taken at week 0. The receptors stem from a human donor with alopecia areata. Both conserved end residues are part of each CDR3. D genes are given only for firm matches. Where a row states a size, it is once, few, many or the class of an expanded clone; other rows omit it.

d_call: NA; j_call: TRBJ2-5; clone_size: few; v_call: TRBV29-1; cdr3_nt: TGCAGCGCCACGGGCGCAGGGATTGAGGAGACCCAGTACTTC; cdr3_aa: CSATGAGIEETQYF
d_call: NA; j_call: TRBJ2-2; clone_size: NA; v_call: TRBV29-1; cdr3_nt: TGCAGCGTTGTAGTGGGACACCTAACCGGGGAGCTGTTTTTT; cdr3_aa: CSVVVGHLTGELFF
d_call: TRBD1; j_call: TRBJ1-2; clone_size: few; v_call: TRBV29-1; cdr3_nt: TGCAGCGTTGAACCGTCAGGGGGTTATGGCTACACCTTC; cdr3_aa: CSVEPSGGYGYTF
d_call: TRBD1; j_call: TRBJ1-2; clone_size: few; v_call: TRBV7-9; cdr3_nt: TGTGCCAGCAGCTCGACAGGGGGCATCTATGGCTACACCTTC; cdr3_aa: CASSSTGGIYGYTF
d_call: NA; j_call: TRBJ2-7; clone_size: NA; v_call: TRBV29-1; cdr3_nt: TGCAGCGTTGGGCAGGCCCACGAGCAGTACTTC; cdr3_aa: CSVGQAHEQYF
d_call: NA; j_call: TRBJ2-3; clone_size: NA; v_call: TRBV18; cdr3_nt: TGTGCCAGCTCGCACTCCAGCCTTGATTTCACAGATACGCAGTATTTT; cdr3_aa: CASSHSSLDFTDTQYF
d_call: NA; j_call: TRBJ2-2; clone_size: NA; v_call: TRBV5-1; cdr3_nt: TGCGCCAGCAGCTTGCCCGACGGGGAGCTGTTTTTT; cdr3_aa: CASSLPDGELFF
d_call: TRBD1; j_call: TRBJ2-1; clone_size: once; v_call: TRBV6-5; cdr3_nt: TGTGCCAGCAGAGGGACAGGTAGAATCAATGAGCAGTTCTTC; cdr3_aa: CASRGTGRINEQFF
d_call: TRBD1; j_call: TRBJ2-5; clone_size: once; v_call: TRBV6-1; cdr3_nt: TGTGCCAGCAGTACTAGGGACAGGGACCAAGAGACCCAGTACTTC; cdr3_aa: CASSTRDRDQETQYF
d_call: NA; j_call: TRBJ2-5; clone_size: NA; v_call: TRBV4-1; cdr3_nt: TGCGCCAGCAGCCCTGCCGACAGCCAAGAGACCCAGTACTTC; cdr3_aa: CASSPADSQETQYF